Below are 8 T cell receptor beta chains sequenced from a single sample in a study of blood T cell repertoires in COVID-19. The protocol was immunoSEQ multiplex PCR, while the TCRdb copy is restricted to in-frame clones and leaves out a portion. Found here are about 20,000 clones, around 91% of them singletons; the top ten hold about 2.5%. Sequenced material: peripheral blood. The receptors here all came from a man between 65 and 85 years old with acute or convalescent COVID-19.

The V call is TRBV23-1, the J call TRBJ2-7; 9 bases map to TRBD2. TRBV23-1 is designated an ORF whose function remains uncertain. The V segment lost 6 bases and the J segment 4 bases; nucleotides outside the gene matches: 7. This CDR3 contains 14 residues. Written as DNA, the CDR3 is TGCGCCAGCAGGGATAGCGGGAGCCTTTACGAGCAGTACTTC. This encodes CASRDSGSLYEQYF.

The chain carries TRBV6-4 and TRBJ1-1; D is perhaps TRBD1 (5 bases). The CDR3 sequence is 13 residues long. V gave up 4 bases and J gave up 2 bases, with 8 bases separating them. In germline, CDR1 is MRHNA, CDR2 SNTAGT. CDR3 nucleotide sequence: TGTGCCAGCAGTGTACAGGTAAACACTGAAGCTTTCTTT. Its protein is CASSVQVNTEAFF.

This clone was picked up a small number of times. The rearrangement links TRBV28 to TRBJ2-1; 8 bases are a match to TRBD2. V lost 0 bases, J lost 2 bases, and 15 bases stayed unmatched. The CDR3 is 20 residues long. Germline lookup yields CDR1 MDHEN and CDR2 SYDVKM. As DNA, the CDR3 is TGTGCCAGCAGTTTATGGGAGTTCGGGACTAGTGTTCAAACCTACAATGAGCAGTTCTTC. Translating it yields CASSLWEFGTSVQTYNEQFF.

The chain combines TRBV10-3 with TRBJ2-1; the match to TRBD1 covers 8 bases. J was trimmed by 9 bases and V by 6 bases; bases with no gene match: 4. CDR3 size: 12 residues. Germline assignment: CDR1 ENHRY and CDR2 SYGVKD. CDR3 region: CAIRQTGGEQFF. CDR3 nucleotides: TGTGCCATCAGACAAACAGGGGGTGAGCAGTTCTTC.

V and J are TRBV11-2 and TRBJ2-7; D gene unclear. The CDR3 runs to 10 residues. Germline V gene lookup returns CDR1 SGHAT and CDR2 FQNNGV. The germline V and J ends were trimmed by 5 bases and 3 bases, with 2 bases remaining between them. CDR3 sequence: CASSRYEQYF. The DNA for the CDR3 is TGTGCCAGCAGCCGCTACGAGCAGTACTTC. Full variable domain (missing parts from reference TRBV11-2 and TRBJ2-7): EAGVAQSPRYKIIEKRQSVAFWCNPISGHATLYWYQQILGQGPKLLIQFQNNGVVDDSQLPKDRFSAERLKGVDSTLKIQPAKLEDSAVYLCASSRYEQYFGPGTRLTVT.

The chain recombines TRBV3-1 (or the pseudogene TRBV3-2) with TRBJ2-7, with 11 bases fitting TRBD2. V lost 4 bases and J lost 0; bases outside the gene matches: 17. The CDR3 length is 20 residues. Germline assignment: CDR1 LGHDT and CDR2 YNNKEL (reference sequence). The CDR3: CASSRDPGLAAQGDSYEQYF. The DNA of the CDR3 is TGTGCCAGCAGCCGGGATCCGGGACTAGCGGCCCAGGGGGACTCCTACGAGCAGTACTTC.

The CDR3: CASSYPRDPEKLFF. In nucleotides, the CDR3 is TGTGCCAGCAGTTACCCACGGGATCCCGAAAAACTGTTTTTT. V and J are TRBV6-6 and TRBJ1-4, with D uncertain. Germline V CDR1 and CDR2: MNHNY, SVGAGI (reference sequence). The V end lost 2 bases, the J end lost 8 bases, and 12 bases lay between the germline ends. This CDR3 region has 14 residues.

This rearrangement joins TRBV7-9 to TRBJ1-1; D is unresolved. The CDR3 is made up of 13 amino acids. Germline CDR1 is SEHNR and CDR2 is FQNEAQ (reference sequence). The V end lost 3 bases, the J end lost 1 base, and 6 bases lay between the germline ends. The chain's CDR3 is CASSFFGNTEAFF. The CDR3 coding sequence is TGTGCCAGCAGCTTTTTCGGGAACACTGAAGCTTTCTTT.